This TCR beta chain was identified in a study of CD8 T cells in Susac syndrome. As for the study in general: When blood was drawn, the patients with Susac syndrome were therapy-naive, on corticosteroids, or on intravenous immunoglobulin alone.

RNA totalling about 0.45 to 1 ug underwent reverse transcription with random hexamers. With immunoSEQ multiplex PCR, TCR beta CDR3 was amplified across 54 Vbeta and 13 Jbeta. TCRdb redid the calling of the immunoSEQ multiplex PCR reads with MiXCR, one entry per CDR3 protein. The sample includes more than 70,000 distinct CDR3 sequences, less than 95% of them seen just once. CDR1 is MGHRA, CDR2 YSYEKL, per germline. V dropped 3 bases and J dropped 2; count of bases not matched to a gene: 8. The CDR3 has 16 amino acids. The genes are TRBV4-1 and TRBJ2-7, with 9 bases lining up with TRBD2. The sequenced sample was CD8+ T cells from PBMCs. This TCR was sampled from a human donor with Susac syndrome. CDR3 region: CASSQLLAGLAYEQYF. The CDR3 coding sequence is TGCGCCAGCAGCCAGTTACTAGCGGGTCTTGCCTACGAGCAGTACTTC.